One and the same sample provided the 3 T cell receptor beta chains below, sequenced in a study of blood T cell repertoires in COVID-19. The assay was immunoSEQ multiplex PCR, and TCRdb's table has in-frame clones only and misses some. Among 280,000 or so clones, around 90% were seen once, and the ten largest hold 9.4%. The source material was peripheral blood. The receptors shown here come from a man between 18 and 29 years old with active or convalescent COVID-19.

V usage is TRBV18 and J usage is TRBJ2-3; 9 nucleotides match TRBD2. CDR1 and CDR2 (germline): KGHSH, LQKENI. The CDR3 contains 16 residues. Germline trimming cut 0 bases from V and 5 bases from J; bases unmatched to any gene: 6. As DNA, the CDR3 is TGTGCCAGCTCACCACCTGGCGGGGGGGCCGGAGATACGCAGTATTTT. This sequence encodes CASSPPGGGAGDTQYF.

The chain employs TRBV7-9 and TRBJ2-5, with a weak D call TRBD1 (7 bases). Germline V gives CDR1 SEHNR, CDR2 FQNEAQ (reference sequence). V lost 5 bases, J lost 6 bases, and 19 bases lay in between. This CDR3 has 15 residues. CDR3 in DNA: TGTGCCAGCAGCCCGGGAGCGAGGGGGCCCAAGACCCAGTACTTC. Translated, it gives CASSPGARGPKTQYF.

This clone was counted between two and nine times. The genes are TRBV4-2 and TRBJ2-7, with D perhaps TRBD1 (5 bases). Per the germline V gene, CDR1 is LGHNA and CDR2 is YNFKEQ. The V gene lost 0 bases and the J gene lost 6 bases, with 18 bases spanning the gap. This CDR3 has 16 residues. The CDR3 is CASSQDATADLSEQYF. In DNA, the CDR3 is TGTGCCAGCAGCCAAGATGCGACAGCAGACCTCAGCGAGCAGTACTTC.